This TCR beta chain was sequenced for a study of OX40 agonist ivuxolimab in advanced cancers. Study summary: Dose-escalation patients were diagnosed with hepatocellular carcinoma, melanoma, renal cell cancer or head and neck cancer. The study, taken as a whole, reports: CD8+ T cells showed, on average, more clonal expansion than CD4+ cells.

TCRdb's table, derived via immunoSEQ multiplex PCR, lists solely in-frame clones and lacks some. This sample has about 81,000 clones; 88% occur once, and the top ten carry around 0.5%. CDR1 LNHDA and CDR2 SQIVND come from the germline V gene (reference sequence). The ends were cut back, 3 bases at V and 3 bases at J, with 8 bases in the middle. The CDR3 contains 13 residues. With regard to this clone: Its antigen is undetermined. Other DNA sequences within the sample encode an identical CDR3.

The source material was CD4+ or CD8+ T cells sorted from blood, sampled in a trial of the OX40 agonist ivuxolimab. The sequence was obtained from an adult with an advanced solid tumor such as melanoma, head and neck, liver or kidney cancer. The chain combines TRBV19 with TRBJ1-1, with a tentative D call TRBD1 (6 bases). This chain's CDR3 is CASSIEGDTEAFF. As DNA, the CDR3 is TGTGCCAGTAGTATTGAGGGGGACACTGAAGCTTTCTTT. Together with reference TRBV19 and TRBJ1-1, the CDR3 gives the full variable domain: DGGITQSPKYLFRKEGQNVTLSCEQNLNHDAMYWYRQDPGQGLRLIYYSQIVNDFQKGDIAEGYSVSREKKESFPLTVTSAQKNPTAFYLCASSIEGDTEAFFGQGTRLTVV.